The next 11 T cell receptor beta chains were all read from a single sample in a study of shared clonotypes between healthy human individuals. Profiled with immunoSEQ multiplex PCR; TCRdb holds only in-frame clones, not every one. The sample holds under 2,500,000 clones; approximately 95% are singletons and the top ten take 0.1% to 0.15%. Sequences were obtained from naive CD4+ T cells sorted from blood. Documented subset: CD45RA+ positively selected. The receptors shown here come from a man younger than 35 in good health.

J is TRBJ2-1 and V is TRBV10-2, with TRBD2 identical over 14 bases. There are 18 residues in the CDR3. From germline, CDR1 is WSHSY and CDR2 SAAADI. The J segment lost 8 bases and the V segment lost 6 bases, leaving 15 bases of the junction unmatched. The CDR3, as DNA: TGCGCCAGCAGGCTAGCCGGGACTAGCGGGAGTATTAGGTATGAGCAGTTCTTC. Residues: CASRLAGTSGSIRYEQFF.

The genes are TRBV7-2 and TRBJ2-7, with TRBD2 matching over 11 bases. Germline V gene lookup returns CDR1 SGHTA and CDR2 FQGNSA. Trimming took 5 bases from V and 4 from J; bases not matched to a gene: 7. The CDR3 sequence is 15 residues long. The CDR3 DNA follows: TGTGCCAGCAGCAAGGGACTAGCGGAAACTTACGAGCAGTACTTC. Protein: CASSKGLAETYEQYF.

CDR3 sequence (DNA): TGTGCCAGCAGCCCAGGACTAGCGGGACACACCGGGGAGCTGTTTTTT. This encodes CASSPGLAGHTGELFF. This chain uses TRBV11-2 with TRBJ2-2, with 12 nucleotides matching TRBD2. V dropped 5 bases and J dropped 3; count of bases not matched to a gene: 4. From germline, CDR1 is SGHAT and CDR2 FQNNGV. The CDR3 consists of 16 residues.

The rearrangement uses TRBV27 and TRBJ1-5; a possible D gene is TRBD1 (5 bases). CDR1 is MNHEY, CDR2 SMNVEV, per germline (reference sequence). There are 16 residues in the CDR3. With 6 bases removed from V and 0 bases from J, the gap between germline ends came to 15 bases. The CDR3 loop reads CASRLMGGVSNQPQHF. DNA of the CDR3: TGTGCCAGCAGACTAATGGGGGGGGTTAGCAATCAGCCCCAGCATTTT.

Details on this clone: An end of the junction differs from the germline gene, which may be a read error. This chain joins TRBV7-8 and TRBJ2-7; 7 bases match TRBD1. Germline V gives CDR1 SGHVS, CDR2 FQNEAQ. The CDR3 length is 13 residues. CDR3 DNA sequence: TGTGCCAGCATCCCGTCGGGTCGGGACAGCCCTAGTTTC. Translation gives CASIPSGRDSPSF. The full variable domain, completed using reference TRBV7-8 and TRBJ2-7, is GAGVSQSPRYKVAKRGQDVALRCDPISGHVSLFWYQQALGQGPEFLTYFQNEAQLDKSGLPSDRFFAERPEGSVSTLKIQRTQQEDSAVYLCASIPSGRDSPSFGPGTRLTVT.

The chain links TRBV12-5 to TRBJ1-2, with 7 nucleotides matching TRBD1. The CDR3 is 13 residues long. Germline lookup yields CDR1 LGHNT and CDR2 FRNRAP. The V and J ends lost 5 bases and 4 bases, in that order; junction bases with no gene match: 4. CDR3 DNA sequence: TGTGCTAGTGGTCTGGGGACAGCCTATGGCTACACCTTC. Amino acids: CASGLGTAYGYTF. Based on the CDR3 plus reference TRBV12-5 and TRBJ1-2, the full variable domain is DARVTQTPRHKVTEMGQEVTMRCQPILGHNTVFWYRQTMMQGLELLAYFRNRAPLDDSGMPKDRFSAEMPDATLATLKIQPSEPRDSAVYFCASGLGTAYGYTFGSGTRLTVV.

This chain uses TRBV7-8 with TRBJ2-7; a possible D gene is TRBD2 (5 bases). The CDR3 runs to 15 residues. V lost 2 bases and J lost 6, with 17 bases in between. The V gene's germline CDR1 is SGHVS and CDR2 FQNEAQ. The CDR3 region is CASSLTDKTRAEQYF. The CDR3 region has the DNA TGTGCCAGCAGCTTAACAGATAAGACGAGGGCCGAGCAGTACTTC.

The chain is built from TRBV27 and TRBJ1-5; 9 bases line up with TRBD1. V lost 5 bases to trimming and J lost 6 bases; unmatched junction nucleotides: 8. The CDR3 consists of 15 residues. Germline loops: CDR1 MNHEY, CDR2 SMNVEV (reference sequence). The CDR3 sequence is CASSRGTGRAQPQHF. The CDR3 region has the DNA TGTGCCAGCAGTCGTGGGACAGGGAGGGCTCAGCCCCAGCATTTT.

The rearrangement uses TRBV5-1 and TRBJ2-7; the match to TRBD2 covers 8 bases. J was trimmed by 5 bases and V by 4 bases; bases with no gene match: 5. The CDR3 runs 13 residues. The V gene's germline CDR1 is SGHRS and CDR2 YFSETQ. The CDR3 reads CASSRGGSDEQYF. The CDR3 bases are TGCGCCAGCAGCCGCGGGGGGTCTGACGAGCAGTACTTC.

This clone showed up just once. This rearrangement joins TRBV7-6 to TRBJ1-6; TRBD1 agrees at 8 bases. The CDR3 runs 15 residues. V lost 6 bases and J lost 8; bases outside the gene matches: 9. The germline gives CDR1 SGHVS, CDR2 FNYEAQ. The CDR3 sequence is CASSQQTGVDSPLHF. The CDR3 DNA reads as TGTGCCAGCAGTCAGCAGACAGGGGTAGATTCACCCCTCCACTTT.

The CDR3 DNA reads as TGTGCTAGTGGTTCCCGACAGGGGGTAGCCGGGGAGCTGTTTTTT. Translation: CASGSRQGVAGELFF. The chain is built from TRBV12-5 and TRBJ2-2; 9 nucleotides align to TRBD1. From germline, CDR1 is LGHNT and CDR2 FRNRAP. The length of the CDR3 is 15 residues. J lost 6 bases, V lost 4 bases, and 6 bases had no gene match.